The 26 T cell receptor beta chains reported below all come from one sample, sequenced in a study of response to subunit inactivated influenza vaccine (dated by TCRdb to the late 2010s). Library prep was done by RT-PCR. The run used an Illumina HiSeq 2500. Using fastp at Q25 and MiXCR, TCRdb reprocessed the public reads and kept productive beta chains. Every entry covers one CDR3 protein and lists the most common genes and DNA from its rows. This sample comprises under 950,000 distinct CDR3 sequences, over 20% of them detected only once. The ten largest clones represent more than 8.5% of the sample. Here the sequenced sample was PBMCs from blood, taken approximately 5 days after vaccination. The receptor set was obtained from a middle-aged man who received an inactivated influenza vaccine. Donor details come from another sample of the same person, matched by shared clones.

This clonotype came up a few times. The V and J genes are TRBV11-2 and TRBJ2-3, with 8 bases matching TRBD1. With 0 bases clipped from V and 4 bases from J, the junction kept 3 bases outside the gene matches. This CDR3 has 15 amino acids. The germline V gene has CDR1 SGHAT and CDR2 FQNNGV. This CDR3 reads CASSLDRGQADTQYF. CDR3 DNA sequence: TGTGCCAGCAGCTTAGACAGGGGGCAGGCAGATACGCAGTATTTT.

V gene TRBV11-2 combines with J gene TRBJ2-3, with D maybe TRBD2 (6 bases). Deletions cut 5 bases from V and 0 bases from J, with 15 bases between. This CDR3 has 16 amino acids. Germline CDR1 is SGHAT and CDR2 is FQNNGV. This CDR3 is CASSPWRGPSTDTQYF. CDR3 nucleotides: TGTGCCAGCAGCCCCTGGAGGGGTCCTAGCACAGATACGCAGTATTTT.

This clonotype was detected only a few times. CDR3 bases: TGTGCCAGCAGCTTAGCCGAGACTAGCGGGACTTTGCCGTTCTTC. It translates to CASSLAETSGTLPFF. The chain recombines TRBV7-9 with TRBJ2-1, with TRBD2 matching 11 bases. The germline CDR1 and CDR2 sequences are SEHNR and FQNEAQ (reference sequence). The CDR3 totals 15 residues. V lost 0 bases, J lost 15 bases, and 10 bases stayed unmatched.

The chain recombines TRBV20-1 with TRBJ2-7; maybe TRBD1 (6 bases). CDR1 and CDR2 from the germline V gene are DFQATT and SNEGSKA (reference sequence). Deletions cut 3 bases from V and 2 bases from J, with 14 bases between. The CDR3 contains 14 residues. CDR3 loop: CSARGTQNPYEQYF. DNA of the CDR3: TGCAGTGCTAGGGGGACACAGAATCCCTACGAGCAGTACTTC.

This clonotype was counted ten times or more. The genes are TRBV7-2 and TRBJ2-1, with 12 bases that match TRBD2. This CDR3 has 15 residues. Germline V CDR1 and CDR2: SGHTA, FQGNSA. The V and J ends lost 1 base and 6 bases, in that order; junction bases with no gene match: 1. This chain's CDR3 is CASSLELAGGNEQFF. As DNA, the CDR3 is TGTGCCAGCAGCTTAGAACTAGCGGGGGGCAATGAGCAGTTCTTC.

The J gene is TRBJ2-1, the V gene TRBV18, with D tentatively TRBD1 (5 bases). V lost 2 bases and J 2 bases, leaving 13 bases between the germline ends. The CDR3 runs 16 residues. Looked up from germline, CDR1 is KGHSH and CDR2 is LQKENI. The CDR3 DNA reads TGTGCCAGCTCACCAGGCTCCCAGGGAACCTACAATGAGCAGTTCTTC. Its protein is CASSPGSQGTYNEQFF.

This clonotype has only a few counts. The rearrangement links TRBV7-2 to TRBJ2-3, with TRBD2 identical over 8 bases. The CDR3 is 17 amino acids. Germline assignment: CDR1 SGHTA and CDR2 FQGNSA. V was pared by 3 bases and J by 7 bases, with 15 bases of the junction left unmatched. CDR3 amino acids: CASSFSAGGQRLNTQYF. As DNA, the CDR3 is TGTGCCAGCAGCTTTTCGGCGGGAGGTCAAAGACTTAATACGCAGTATTTT.

The chain has TRBV5-1 and TRBJ2-2; D perhaps matches TRBD1 (6 bases). Germline assignment: CDR1 SGHRS and CDR2 YFSETQ. The CDR3 loop spans 15 amino acids. The V end lost 1 base, the J end lost 2 bases, and 9 bases lay between the germline ends. CDR3 DNA: TGCGCCAGCAGCTTGCCAGGGACAAACACCGGGGAGCTGTTTTTT. This gives the protein CASSLPGTNTGELFF.

The chain has TRBV20-1 and TRBJ2-5; either TRBD1 or TRBD2 may fit D (6 bases each). The CDR3 is made up of 14 amino acids. Germline CDR1 and CDR2: DFQATT and SNEGSKA (reference sequence). V was clipped by 4 bases and J by 2 bases, with 14 bases between them. The CDR3 reads CSATSGAVQETQYF. The DNA for the CDR3 is TGCAGTGCTACTTCGGGGGCAGTACAAGAGACCCAGTACTTC.

Notes on this clonotype: At one of its ends the junction is not consistent with the germline gene, which may arise from a read error. The V call is TRBV7-7, the J call TRBJ2-3; 8 bases match TRBD2. The CDR3 consists of 20 residues. Germline CDR1 and CDR2: SSHAT and FNYEAQ (reference sequence). CDR3 amino acids: CASSLRRKRGSQAPLYTQYF. The CDR3 region has the DNA TGTGCTAGCAGCTTAAGAAGGAAGCGGGGGAGCCAAGCCCCGTTGTATACGCAGTATTTT.

This chain connects TRBV7-7 to TRBJ1-1; maybe TRBD1 (5 bases). The CDR3 has 9 amino acids. Germline V gene lookup returns CDR1 SSHAT and CDR2 FNYEAQ (reference sequence). The CDR3: CAIGAEAFF. The CDR3 coding sequence is TGTGCTATCGGGGCGGAAGCTTTCTTT.

This rearrangement joins TRBV20-1 to TRBJ2-7, with 8 positions matching TRBD1. Germline-derived CDR1 and CDR2 are DFQATT and SNEGSKA (reference sequence). The CDR3 is 14 amino acids. Trimming cost V 6 bases and J 1 base; bases outside gene matches: 8. This CDR3 is CSASTGETSYEQYF. In DNA, the CDR3 is TGCAGTGCATCGACAGGGGAAACGTCCTACGAGCAGTACTTC.

The chain combines TRBV7-9 with TRBJ1-2; D is possibly TRBD1 (5 bases). The V and J ends lost 2 bases and 4 bases respectively, with 11 bases between them. There are 14 residues in the CDR3. Germline V gene sequence: CDR1 SEHNR, CDR2 FQNEAQ (reference sequence). DNA of the CDR3: TGTGCCAGCAGCTTACCCTCAGGGTTCTATGGCTACACCTTC. Encoded protein: CASSLPSGFYGYTF.

Only a few counts were recorded for this clonotype. The chain has TRBV3-1 and TRBJ2-7; D is possibly TRBD1 (6 bases). This CDR3 has 15 residues. Germline values: CDR1 LGHDT, CDR2 YNNKEL (reference sequence). V lost 4 bases and J 2 bases, leaving 15 bases between the germline ends. CDR3 sequence reads: CASSRAGTLAYEQYF. Here the CDR3 DNA reads TGTGCCAGCAGCCGGGCCGGGACATTGGCCTACGAGCAGTACTTC.

About this clonotype itself: At one end the junction does not follow the germline gene, possibly because of a read error. The rearrangement uses TRBV7-9 and TRBJ2-7, with 11 bases lining up with TRBD2. The length of the CDR3 is 12 residues. The germline gives CDR1 SEHNR, CDR2 FQNEAQ (reference sequence). CDR3 coding DNA: TGTGCCAGCAGCTTAACTAGCGGGGGACACTCCTTC. This codes for CASSLTSGGHSF.

The rearrangement uses TRBV27 and TRBJ2-7; D may match TRBD1 or TRBD2 (5 bases each). The CDR3 has 13 residues. In germline, CDR1 is MNHEY, CDR2 SMNVEV (reference sequence). The V gene lost 3 bases and the J gene lost 4 bases, with 10 bases spanning the gap. CDR3 in amino acids: CASSLGELYEQYF. In DNA, the CDR3 is TGTGCCAGCAGTTTGGGGGAACTGTACGAGCAGTACTTC.

A single count supports this clonotype. This rearrangement joins TRBV27 to TRBJ1-1, with unresolved D. The CDR3 extends over 14 amino acids. Trimming removed 5 bases at V and 3 bases at J, with 13 bases between. Germline lookup yields CDR1 MNHEY and CDR2 SMNVEV (reference sequence). CDR3 loop: CASSAPPLYTEAFF. As DNA, the CDR3 is TGTGCCAGCAGTGCCCCTCCGTTATACACTGAAGCTTTCTTT.

The chain employs TRBV5-1 and TRBJ2-3; 14 positions agree with TRBD2. Per germline, CDR1 SGHRS and CDR2 YFSETQ. Unmatched junction bases numbered 4, after V lost 4 bases and J lost 3 bases. The CDR3 runs 16 residues. CDR3 DNA: TGCGCCAGCAGCGGAGGGACTAGCGGGGGAACAGATACGCAGTATTTT. As protein: CASSGGTSGGTDTQYF.

This rearrangement joins TRBV7-9 to TRBJ1-4; D is ambiguous. Germline CDR1 SEHNR, CDR2 FQNEAQ (reference sequence). This CDR3 contains 14 residues. The ends were cut back, 2 bases at V and 10 bases at J, with 14 bases in the middle. The CDR3 sequence is CASSLWGDRVKLFF. Here the CDR3 DNA reads TGTGCCAGCAGCTTATGGGGAGATCGGGTAAAACTGTTTTTT.

Regarding this clonotype: Given a much more abundant clone one base away, this may be a read error. The chain uses TRBV3-1 and TRBJ2-1, with 9 bases fitting TRBD1. The ends lost 8 bases at V and 8 bases at J; junction bases unmatched: 10. This CDR3 has 14 residues. Germline values: CDR1 LGHDT, CDR2 YNNKEL (reference sequence). The CDR3 spells CASCSRTGVDEQFF. In DNA form, the CDR3 reads TGTGCCAGCTGCTCTCGGACAGGGGTCGATGAGCAGTTCTTC.

This clonotype was seen a few times. The chain is built from TRBV4-1 and TRBJ1-3, with 9 bases identical to TRBD1. The CDR3 is 15 residues long. V lost 1 base and J lost 4; bases outside the gene matches: 2. CDR1 and CDR2 (germline): MGHRA, YSYEKL. The CDR3 DNA follows: TGCGCCAGCAGCCAAGTGGACAGGGGCGGAAACACCATATATTTT. Its protein is CASSQVDRGGNTIYF.

This clonotype has just one count. The chain is built from TRBV20-1 and TRBJ2-5, with TRBD2 matching 11 bases. CDR1 is DFQATT, CDR2 SNEGSKA, per germline (reference sequence). This CDR3 region has 15 residues. Trimming removed 6 bases from V and 0 bases from J; junction bases left unmatched: 6. This chain's CDR3 is CSAAASGGYQETQYF. For the CDR3, the DNA is TGCAGTGCGGCCGCTAGCGGGGGGTACCAAGAGACCCAGTACTTC.

This chain joins TRBV7-2 and TRBJ1-6, with D possibly TRBD1 on 5 matching bases. The V end was cut by 4 bases, the J end by 10 bases, with 17 bases between. The CDR3 is 15 residues long. CDR1 is SGHTA, CDR2 FQGNSA, per germline. The CDR3 sequence: CASSSGVGTASPLHF. The CDR3 DNA is TGTGCCAGCAGCTCGGGGGTCGGGACGGCGTCACCCCTCCACTTT.

For this clonotype: The junction does not match germline at one end; this may be a read error. This chain joins TRBV5-1 and TRBJ2-5; D uncertain. The CDR3 totals 13 residues. Germline CDR1 and CDR2: SGHRS and YFSETQ. In nucleotides, the CDR3 is TGCGCCGGCAGCTTAGTCACTGAAGAGACCCAGTACTTC. As protein: CAGSLVTEETQYF.

The genes are TRBV5-1 and TRBJ2-1; 8 bases line up with TRBD1. The CDR3 totals 17 residues. The V gene's germline CDR1 is SGHRS and CDR2 YFSETQ. J was trimmed by 5 bases and V by 0 bases; bases with no gene match: 10. CDR3 in amino acids: CASSLDSWDRRNNEQFF. The CDR3 coding sequence is TGCGCCAGCAGCTTGGACTCTTGGGACAGGCGTAACAATGAGCAGTTCTTC.

The sample holds a few counts of this clonotype. J is TRBJ1-2 and V is TRBV7-9; TRBD1 agrees at 7 bases. The V and J ends lost 6 bases and 6 bases, in that order; junction bases with no gene match: 13. This CDR3 comprises 15 residues. Germline V lookup: CDR1 SEHNR, CDR2 FQNEAQ (reference sequence). CDR3 DNA sequence: TGTGCCAGCAGATCAGCCGACAGGGCCCTCGATGGCTACACCTTC. Amino acid sequence: CASRSADRALDGYTF.